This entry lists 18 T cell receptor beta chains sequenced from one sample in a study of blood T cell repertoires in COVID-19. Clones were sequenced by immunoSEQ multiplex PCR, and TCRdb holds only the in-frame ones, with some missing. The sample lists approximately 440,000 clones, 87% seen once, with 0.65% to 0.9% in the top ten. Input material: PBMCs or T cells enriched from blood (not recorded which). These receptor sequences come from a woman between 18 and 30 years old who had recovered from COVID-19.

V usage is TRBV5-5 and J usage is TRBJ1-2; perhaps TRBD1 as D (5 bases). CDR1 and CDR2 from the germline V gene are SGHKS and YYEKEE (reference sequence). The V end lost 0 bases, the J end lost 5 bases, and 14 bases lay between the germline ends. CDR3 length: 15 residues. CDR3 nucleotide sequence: TGTGCCAGCAGCTTGGGTCCTTCAGGGATGTATGGCTACACCTTC. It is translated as CASSLGPSGMYGYTF.

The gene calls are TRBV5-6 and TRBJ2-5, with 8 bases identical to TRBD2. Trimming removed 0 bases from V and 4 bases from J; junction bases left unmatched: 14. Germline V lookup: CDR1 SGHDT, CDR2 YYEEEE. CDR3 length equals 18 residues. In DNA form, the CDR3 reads TGTGCCAGCAGCTTGGCACAGCGGGGGCCTGAGATTGGAGAGACCCAGTACTTC. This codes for CASSLAQRGPEIGETQYF.

Here the CDR3 DNA reads TGTGCCAGCAGCCCTAGGGGGTACGCAGCCCCAGATACGCAGTATTTT. Protein sequence: CASSPRGYAAPDTQYF. The chain links TRBV7-9 to TRBJ2-3, with a tentative D call TRBD1 (6 bases). Germline V gives CDR1 SEHNR, CDR2 FQNEAQ (reference sequence). Trimming cost V 5 bases and J 4 bases, with 19 bases left between them. This CDR3 has 16 residues.

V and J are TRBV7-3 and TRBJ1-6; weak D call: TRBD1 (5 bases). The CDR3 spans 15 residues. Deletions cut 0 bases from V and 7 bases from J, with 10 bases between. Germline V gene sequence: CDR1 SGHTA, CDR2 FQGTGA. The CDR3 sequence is CASSLTGVENSPLHF. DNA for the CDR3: TGTGCCAGCAGCTTAACAGGGGTGGAAAATTCACCCCTCCACTTT.

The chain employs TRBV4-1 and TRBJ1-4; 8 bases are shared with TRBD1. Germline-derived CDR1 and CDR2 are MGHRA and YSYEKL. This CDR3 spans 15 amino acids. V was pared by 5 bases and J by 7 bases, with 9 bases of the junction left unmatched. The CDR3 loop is CASSSSTGEGEKLFF. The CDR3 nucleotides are TGCGCCAGCAGCTCATCGACAGGGGAAGGTGAAAAACTGTTTTTT.

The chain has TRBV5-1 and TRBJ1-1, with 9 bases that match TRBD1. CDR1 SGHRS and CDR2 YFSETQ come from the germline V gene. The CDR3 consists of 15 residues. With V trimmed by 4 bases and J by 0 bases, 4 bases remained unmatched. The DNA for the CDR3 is TGCGCCAGCAGCGGGGGGACAGGGCTGAACACTGAAGCTTTCTTT. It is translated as CASSGGTGLNTEAFF. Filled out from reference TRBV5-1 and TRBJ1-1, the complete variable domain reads KAGVTQTPRYLIKTRGQQVTLSCSPISGHRSVSWYQQTPGQGLQFLFEYFSETQRNKGNFPGRFSGRQFSNSRSEMNVSTLELGDSALYLCASSGGTGLNTEAFFGQGTRLTVV.

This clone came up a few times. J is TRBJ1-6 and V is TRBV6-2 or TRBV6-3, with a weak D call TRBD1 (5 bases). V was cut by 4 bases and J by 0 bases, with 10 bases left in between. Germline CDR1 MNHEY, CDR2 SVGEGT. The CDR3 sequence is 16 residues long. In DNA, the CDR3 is TGTGCCAGCAGTTCGCCAGACAGCTCCTATAATTCACCCCTCCACTTT. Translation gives CASSSPDSSYNSPLHF.

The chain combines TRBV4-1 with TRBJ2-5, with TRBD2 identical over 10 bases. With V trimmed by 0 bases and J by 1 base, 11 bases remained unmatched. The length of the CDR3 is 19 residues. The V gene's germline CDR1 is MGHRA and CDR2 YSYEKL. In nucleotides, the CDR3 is TGCGCCAGCAGCCAAGAATTAAGCGGGGGGGCCCCCATCCAAGAGACCCAGTACTTC. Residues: CASSQELSGGAPIQETQYF.

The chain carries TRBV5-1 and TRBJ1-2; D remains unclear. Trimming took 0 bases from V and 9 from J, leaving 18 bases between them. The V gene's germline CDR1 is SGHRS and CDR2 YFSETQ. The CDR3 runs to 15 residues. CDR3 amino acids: CASSLGDTGNGRYTF. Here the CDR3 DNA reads TGCGCCAGCAGCTTGGGAGACACCGGTAACGGCCGCTACACCTTC.

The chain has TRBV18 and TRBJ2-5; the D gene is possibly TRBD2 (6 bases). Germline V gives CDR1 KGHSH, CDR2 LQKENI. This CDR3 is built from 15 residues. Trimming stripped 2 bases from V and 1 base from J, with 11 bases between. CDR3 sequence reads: CASSPGRGFQETQYF. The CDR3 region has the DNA TGTGCCAGCTCACCAGGGCGGGGTTTCCAAGAGACCCAGTACTTC.

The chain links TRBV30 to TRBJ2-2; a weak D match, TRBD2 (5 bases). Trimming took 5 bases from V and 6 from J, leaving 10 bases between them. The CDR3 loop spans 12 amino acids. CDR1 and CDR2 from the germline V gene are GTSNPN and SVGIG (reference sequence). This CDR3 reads CAWGLSAGELFF. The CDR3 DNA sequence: TGTGCCTGGGGACTCTCTGCCGGGGAGCTGTTTTTT.

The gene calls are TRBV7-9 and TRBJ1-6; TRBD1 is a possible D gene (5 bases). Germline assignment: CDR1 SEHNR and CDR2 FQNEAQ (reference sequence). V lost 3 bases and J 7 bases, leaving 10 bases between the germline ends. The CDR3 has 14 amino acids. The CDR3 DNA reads TGTGCCAGCAGCTTGGGACTTCCCAATTCACCCCTCCACTTT. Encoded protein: CASSLGLPNSPLHF.

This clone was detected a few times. CDR3 DNA sequence: TGCGCCAGCAGCCTGACTCCAGGGGACAATCAGCCCCAGCATTTT. Translating it yields CASSLTPGDNQPQHF. The chain joins TRBV5-1 to TRBJ1-5, with D possibly matching TRBD1 (6 bases). V was clipped by 4 bases and J by 3 bases, with 14 bases between them. In germline, CDR1 is SGHRS, CDR2 YFSETQ. The CDR3 is made up of 15 amino acids. The variable domain in full, with the rest retrieved from reference TRBV5-1 and TRBJ1-5, is KAGVTQTPRYLIKTRGQQVTLSCSPISGHRSVSWYQQTPGQGLQFLFEYFSETQRNKGNFPGRFSGRQFSNSRSEMNVSTLELGDSALYLCASSLTPGDNQPQHFGDGTRLSIL.

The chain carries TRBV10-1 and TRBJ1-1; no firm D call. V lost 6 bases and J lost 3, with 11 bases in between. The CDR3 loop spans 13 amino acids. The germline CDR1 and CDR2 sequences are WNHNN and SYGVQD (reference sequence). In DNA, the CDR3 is TGCGCCAGCAGCCCGAGCGGGTACACTGAAGCTTTCTTT. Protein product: CASSPSGYTEAFF.

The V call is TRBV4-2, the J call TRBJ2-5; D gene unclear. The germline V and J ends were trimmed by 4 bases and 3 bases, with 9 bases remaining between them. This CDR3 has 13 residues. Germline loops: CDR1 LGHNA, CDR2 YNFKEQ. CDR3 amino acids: CASSLQGEETQYF. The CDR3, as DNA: TGTGCCAGCAGCCTACAAGGAGAAGAGACCCAGTACTTC.

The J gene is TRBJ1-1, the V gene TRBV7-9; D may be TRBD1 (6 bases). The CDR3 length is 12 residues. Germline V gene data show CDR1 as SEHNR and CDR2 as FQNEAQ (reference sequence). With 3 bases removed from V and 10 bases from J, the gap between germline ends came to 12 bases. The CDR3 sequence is CASSLGAQVAFF. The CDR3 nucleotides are TGTGCCAGCAGCTTGGGGGCCCAGGTAGCTTTCTTT.

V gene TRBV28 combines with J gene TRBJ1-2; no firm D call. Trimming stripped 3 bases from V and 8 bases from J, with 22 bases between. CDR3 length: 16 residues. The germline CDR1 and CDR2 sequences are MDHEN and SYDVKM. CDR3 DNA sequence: TGTGCCAGCAGTTTTGTGTACCTTTATACAACGGAGGGCTACACCTTC. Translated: CASSFVYLYTTEGYTF.

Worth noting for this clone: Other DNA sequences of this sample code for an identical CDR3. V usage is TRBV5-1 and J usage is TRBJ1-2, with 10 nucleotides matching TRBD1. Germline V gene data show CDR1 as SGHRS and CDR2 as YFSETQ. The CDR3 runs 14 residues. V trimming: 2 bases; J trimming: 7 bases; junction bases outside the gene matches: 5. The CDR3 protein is CASSFGTGERGYTF. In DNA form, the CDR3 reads TGCGCCAGCAGCTTCGGGACAGGGGAGCGTGGCTACACCTTC. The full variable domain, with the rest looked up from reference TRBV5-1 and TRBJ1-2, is KAGVTQTPRYLIKTRGQQVTLSCSPISGHRSVSWYQQTPGQGLQFLFEYFSETQRNKGNFPGRFSGRQFSNSRSEMNVSTLELGDSALYLCASSFGTGERGYTFGSGTRLTVV.